Presented here are 14 T cell receptor beta chains from one specimen sequenced in a study of shared clonotypes between healthy human individuals (dated by TCRdb to 2018 to 2021). Receptor libraries were prepared by the immunoSEQ multiplex PCR assay. TCRdb obtained this table from immuneACCESS and retained in-frame rearrangements with V and J assigned. These tables miss some clones; where compared with another copy, unresolved V genes account for less than half of the shortfall, and the remainder is unexplained. Present in this sample are roughly 2.1 million clones, 90% to 95% of which were seen just once. Together, the top ten hold approximately 1.7% of the sample. CD8 naive samples consisted of CD45RO-negative cells that were positively selected for CCR7, yielding a CD45RA+CCR7+ population without TemRA cells. The sample comprised naive CD8+ T cells from PBMCs. The intended sense of this specimen's cell subset or site label: CD45RA+CCR7+. The receptors here all came from a man between 18 and 35 years old in good health. Some clones in this sample may be carry-over from other donors' samples.

This chain links TRBV4-1 with TRBJ2-6; D is tentatively TRBD1 or TRBD2 (5 bases each). Trimming pared 0 bases from V and 0 bases from J, leaving 9 bases between. The CDR3 is 17 residues long. The germline gives CDR1 MGHRA, CDR2 YSYEKL. The CDR3 here is CASSQDGTLSGANVLTF. CDR3 DNA sequence: TGCGCCAGCAGCCAAGATGGGACCCTCTCTGGGGCCAACGTCCTGACTTTC.

The rearrangement joins TRBV15 to TRBJ1-5, with D uncertain. Germline V lookup: CDR1 LNHNV, CDR2 YYDKDF (reference sequence). CDR3 length equals 14 residues. V dropped 1 base and J dropped 5 bases, with 9 bases sitting between them. The DNA of the CDR3 is TGTGCCACCAGCAGAGCCAGCTCTTATCAGCCCCAGCATTTT. This sequence encodes CATSRASSYQPQHF.

The chain links TRBV9 to TRBJ2-2; D gene unclear. Per germline, CDR1 SGDLS and CDR2 YYNGEE. Trimming cost V 5 bases and J 6 bases, with 8 bases left between them. This CDR3 comprises 12 residues. DNA of the CDR3: TGTGCCAGCAGATCCGTTGCCGGGGAGCTGTTTTTT. It is translated as CASRSVAGELFF.

This sequence joins TRBV4-1 and TRBJ2-3; TRBD2 agrees at 9 bases. V was pared by 2 bases and J by 1 base, with 4 bases of the junction left unmatched. The CDR3 sequence is 16 residues long. Germline V CDR1 and CDR2: MGHRA, YSYEKL. As DNA, the CDR3 is TGCGCCAGCAGCCAACTTAGGACTAGCGGCACAGATACGCAGTATTTT. Protein product: CASSQLRTSGTDTQYF.

J is TRBJ1-4 and V is TRBV28, with D unresolved. Germline loops: CDR1 MDHEN, CDR2 SYDVKM. V gave up 4 bases and J gave up 8 bases, with 17 bases separating them. The CDR3 contains 15 residues. For the CDR3, the DNA is TGTGCCAGCAGTTCCGTCCGGCTAATGAACGAAAAACTGTTTTTT. It specifies CASSSVRLMNEKLFF.

The chain links TRBV27 to TRBJ2-1; 11 bases agree with TRBD2. CDR3 length equals 16 residues. Per the germline V gene, CDR1 is MNHEY and CDR2 is SMNVEV (reference sequence). The J segment lost 3 bases and the V segment lost 2 bases, leaving 3 bases of the junction unmatched. The chain's CDR3 is CASSLRLAGNYNEQFF. DNA of the CDR3: TGTGCCAGCAGTTTAAGACTAGCGGGGAACTACAATGAGCAGTTCTTC.

The rearrangement uses TRBV10-2 and TRBJ2-3; 9 positions match TRBD2. Losses at the gene ends were 7 bases for V and 1 base for J; bases not matched to a gene: 3. CDR1 is WSHSY, CDR2 SAAADI, per germline. CDR3 size: 14 residues. The DNA for the CDR3 is TGCGCCAGCACCCTAGCGGGACGCACAGATACGCAGTATTTT. Its translation: CASTLAGRTDTQYF.

The chain is built from TRBV28 and TRBJ2-5; D remains unclear. Germline V CDR1 and CDR2: MDHEN, SYDVKM. This CDR3 spans 11 amino acids. V was clipped by 5 bases and J by 3 bases, with 4 bases between them. The CDR3, as DNA: TGTGCCAGCAGTAATAAAGAGACCCAGTACTTC. Translating it yields CASSNKETQYF.

This chain uses TRBV7-6 with TRBJ2-7; 11 positions match TRBD2. J gave up 2 bases and V 4 bases, and 7 bases lay outside the gene matches. The CDR3 is 16 residues long. Germline V gene lookup returns CDR1 SGHVS and CDR2 FNYEAQ. CDR3 nucleotides: TGTGCCAGCAGCTCAGGACTAGCGGGTCGAACCTACGAGCAGTACTTC. This codes for CASSSGLAGRTYEQYF.

J is TRBJ1-4 and V is TRBV21-1; the table names TRBD1, a call not compared with the DNA. TRBV21-1 is listed as a pseudogene. The CDR3 loop spans 16 amino acids. The CDR3 sequence is CASSKETCRGKGKLFF. In DNA, the CDR3 is TGTGCCAGCAGCAAAGAAACGTGCAGGGGGAAGGGGAAACTGTTTTTT.

This clone was recorded only once. V is TRBV4-2 and J is TRBJ2-7; D call uncertain. The V gene's germline CDR1 is LGHNA and CDR2 YNFKEQ. The V end lost 4 bases, the J end lost 2 bases, and 15 bases lay between the germline ends. The CDR3 consists of 15 residues. Here the CDR3 reads CASSPLTGRTYEQYF. The CDR3 region has the DNA TGTGCCAGCAGCCCCCTCACCGGACGTACCTACGAGCAGTACTTC.

Written as DNA, the CDR3 is TGTGCCAGCAGCTTAGCGCGGAGTACCGGGGAGCTGTTTTTT. Protein product: CASSLARSTGELFF. This rearrangement joins TRBV7-9 to TRBJ2-2; no reliable D call. The CDR3 spans 14 residues. Germline V lookup: CDR1 SEHNR, CDR2 FQNEAQ (reference sequence). The germline V and J ends were trimmed by 0 bases and 5 bases, with 7 bases remaining between them.

The chain recombines TRBV7-9 with TRBJ2-7; tentatively, D is TRBD2 (6 bases). CDR1 and CDR2 from the germline V gene are SEHNR and FQNEAQ (reference sequence). V lost 6 bases to trimming and J lost 6 bases, with 18 bases between them. CDR3 length equals 14 residues. Here the CDR3 DNA reads TGTGCCAGCAGACCTCTTGGGGAGGTGTCCGAGCAGTACTTC. This sequence encodes CASRPLGEVSEQYF.

This chain connects TRBV7-6 to TRBJ2-7, with unresolved D. Germline CDR1 reads SGHVS; CDR2 reads FNYEAQ. V lost 1 base, J lost 7 bases, and 8 bases lay in between. The CDR3 consists of 12 residues. The DNA for the CDR3 is TGTGCCAGCAGCTTAGGTAGGGCGGAGCAGTACTTC. Translating it yields CASSLGRAEQYF.